This entry features one TCR beta chain sequence. Profiled with immunoSEQ multiplex PCR; TCRdb holds only in-frame clones, not every one. Of hundreds of thousands of clones in the sample, approximately 78% were seen once. These data are taken from a study of shared T cell receptors in the human thymus. The CDR3 is 18 residues long. Germline V gene sequence: CDR1 SGHTA, CDR2 FQGNSA. After removal of 5 bases from V and 5 bases from J, the junction contained 11 bases not matched to a gene. These data also formed part of another study, on human thymus T cells. That source adds: As related research reported, thymic repertoires overlapped highly among unrelated individuals.

The clonotype originates from a boy under two years old with a congenital heart defect. The material sequenced was thymocytes. The rearrangement joins TRBV7-2 to TRBJ2-3, with 15 bases that match TRBD2. CDR3 sequence (DNA): TGTGCCAGCAGCCTCGGACTAGCGGGAGGGCCATGGGGAGATACGCAGTATTTT. It translates to CASSLGLAGGPWGDTQYF. The variable domain in full, with the rest retrieved from reference TRBV7-2 and TRBJ2-3, is GAGVSQSPSNKVTEKGKDVELRCDPISGHTALYWYRQSLGQGLEFLIYFQGNSAPDKSGLPSDRFSAERTGGSVSTLTIQRTQQEDSAVYLCASSLGLAGGPWGDTQYFGPGTRLTVL.